The sequence of this TCR beta chain was determined in a study of T cells in Graves' hyperthyroidism and ophthalmopathy. This clonotype was counted between two and nine times. A read error may explain this, as a much larger clone is one base away. Germline loops: CDR1 DFQATT, CDR2 SNEGSKA (reference sequence). This CDR3 comprises 16 residues. TCR beta CDR3 regions were amplified from RNA transcripts. Primed by the HTBI set, a first-round RT-PCR was run on the TCR CDR3. TCRdb re-derived calls from the multiplex PCR reads in MiXCR, one entry per CDR3 protein. The repertoire holds about 160,000 distinct CDR3 sequences, with over 7.5% as singletons.

This sequence was found in a woman between 18 and 29 years old with Graves' hyperthyroidism that later progressed to Graves' ophthalmopathy. The sequencing input was blood. This rearrangement joins TRBV20-1 to TRBJ2-1, with D tentatively TRBD1 (7 bases). CDR3 coding DNA: TGCAGTGCTACCCGAAGACAGGGACTCTCCCACAATGAGCAGTTCTTC. Translated, it gives CSATRRQGLSHNEQFF.